This TCR beta chain was captured by sequencing in a study of T-cell memory formation after mild COVID-19. Whole-study results and caveats: Whereas later expanders leaned CD4+, clones contracting day 15 to 85 showed a balanced CD4/CD8 makeup. CD4+ contracting clones were found mainly in CM and EM, and CD8+ ones in EMRA.

The CDR3 sequence is 16 residues long. Germline V CDR1 and CDR2: LNHDA, SQIVND (reference sequence). The V end was cut by 3 bases, the J end by 8 bases, with 22 bases between. Ten or more counts support this clonotype. Its antigen is still unknown. From the 5' RACE reads, TCRdb called clonotypes with MiXCR, one entry per CDR3 protein. The top ten clones hold 12% to 15% of a sample with 25,000 to 35,000 distinct CDR3 sequences, approximately 7.4% of them seen once. Sequenced input: PBMCs or a T cell subset sorted from them (not recorded which). The chain employs TRBV19 and TRBJ1-2; D is ambiguous. This clonotype originated in an adult woman who had mild COVID-19 (a few samples of this study predate the infection). Cell type and time point are not known. The CDR3 DNA reads as TGTGCCAGTAGTATCCGTCAAGGATCCGATACGTCCGGCTACACCTTC. Translating it yields CASSIRQGSDTSGYTF. The full variable domain, completed using reference TRBV19 and TRBJ1-2, is DGGITQSPKYLFRKEGQNVTLSCEQNLNHDAMYWYRQDPGQGLRLIYYSQIVNDFQKGDIAEGYSVSREKKESFPLTVTSAQKNPTAFYLCASSIRQGSDTSGYTFGSGTRLTVV.